Reported below is one T cell receptor beta chain. Germline trimming cut 0 bases from V and 7 bases from J; bases unmatched to any gene: 4. CDR1 is KGHDR, CDR2 SFDVKD, per germline. The CDR3 loop spans 14 amino acids. The data originate from a study of blood T cell repertoires in COVID-19. About the study: The cDNA or gDNA used as material had been derived from T cells, B-cell-depleted T cells, or PBMCs.

Authors' processing steps: Estimated nucleated cell counts came from reference gene primer amplification. Some clones are missing from TCRdb's copy, which holds only in-frame ones; the method was immunoSEQ multiplex PCR. V, J and clone size reflect that table, while D and trimming were determined from the DNA. The repertoire has approximately 220,000 clones, roughly 80% of them found once; the top ten carry roughly 5%. Participant-given clinical history determined each cohort assignment. The chain couples TRBV24-1 to TRBJ2-5; 7 nucleotides align to TRBD2. The sequenced sample consisted of PBMCs or T cells enriched from blood (not recorded which). This sequence originates from a woman in her 50s who had been exposed to COVID-19. CDR3 residues: CATSDLKWGGTQYF. The CDR3 coding sequence is TGTGCCACCAGTGATTTGAAGTGGGGGGGGACCCAGTACTTC.